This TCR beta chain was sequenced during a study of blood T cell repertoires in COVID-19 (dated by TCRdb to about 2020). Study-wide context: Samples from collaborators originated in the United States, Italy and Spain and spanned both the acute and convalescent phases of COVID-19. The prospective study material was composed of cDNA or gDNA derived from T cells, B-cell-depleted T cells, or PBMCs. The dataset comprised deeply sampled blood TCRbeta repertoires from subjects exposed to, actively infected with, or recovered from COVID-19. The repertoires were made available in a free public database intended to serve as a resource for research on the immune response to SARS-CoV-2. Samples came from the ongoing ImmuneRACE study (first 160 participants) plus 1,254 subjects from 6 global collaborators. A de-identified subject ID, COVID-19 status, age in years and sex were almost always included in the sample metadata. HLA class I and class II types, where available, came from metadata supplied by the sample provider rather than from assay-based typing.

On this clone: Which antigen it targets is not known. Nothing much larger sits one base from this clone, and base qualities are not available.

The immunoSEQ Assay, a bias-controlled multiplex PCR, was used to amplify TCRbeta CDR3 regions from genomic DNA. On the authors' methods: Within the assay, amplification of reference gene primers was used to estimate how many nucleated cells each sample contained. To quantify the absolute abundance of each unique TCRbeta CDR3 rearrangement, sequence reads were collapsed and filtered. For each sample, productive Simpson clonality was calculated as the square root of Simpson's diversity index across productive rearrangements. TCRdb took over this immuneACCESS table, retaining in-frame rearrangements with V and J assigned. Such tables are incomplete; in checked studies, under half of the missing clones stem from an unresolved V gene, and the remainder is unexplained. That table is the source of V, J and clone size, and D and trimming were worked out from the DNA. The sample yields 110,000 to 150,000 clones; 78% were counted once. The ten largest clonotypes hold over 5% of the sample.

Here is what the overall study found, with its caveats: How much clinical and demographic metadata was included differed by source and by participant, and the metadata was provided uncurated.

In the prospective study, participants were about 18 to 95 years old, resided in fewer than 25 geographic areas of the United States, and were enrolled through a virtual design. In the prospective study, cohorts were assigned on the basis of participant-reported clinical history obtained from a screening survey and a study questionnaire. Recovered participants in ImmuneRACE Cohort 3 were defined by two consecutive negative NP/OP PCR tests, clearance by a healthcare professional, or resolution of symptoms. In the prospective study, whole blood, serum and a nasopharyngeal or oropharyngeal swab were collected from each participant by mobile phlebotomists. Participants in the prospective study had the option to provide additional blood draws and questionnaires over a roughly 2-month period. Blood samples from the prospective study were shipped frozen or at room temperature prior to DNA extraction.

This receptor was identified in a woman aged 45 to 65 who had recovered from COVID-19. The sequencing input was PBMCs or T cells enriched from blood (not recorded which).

The CDR3 region: CASSLGGTQYF. The DNA reads TGTGCCAGCAGTTTAGGGGGGACCCAGTACTTC. This chain is built from TRBV2 and TRBJ2-5, and perhaps TRBD1 as D gene, on 6 matching bases. V loses 5 bases of germline sequence and J loses 7 bases, and the interval between the two ends is 8 bases. The CDR3 has 11 amino acids, counting the end cysteine and phenylalanine. The DNA shown is the 33-base CDR3, in frame from base 1. CDR1 SNHLY and CDR2 FYNNEI are derived from the germline V gene.